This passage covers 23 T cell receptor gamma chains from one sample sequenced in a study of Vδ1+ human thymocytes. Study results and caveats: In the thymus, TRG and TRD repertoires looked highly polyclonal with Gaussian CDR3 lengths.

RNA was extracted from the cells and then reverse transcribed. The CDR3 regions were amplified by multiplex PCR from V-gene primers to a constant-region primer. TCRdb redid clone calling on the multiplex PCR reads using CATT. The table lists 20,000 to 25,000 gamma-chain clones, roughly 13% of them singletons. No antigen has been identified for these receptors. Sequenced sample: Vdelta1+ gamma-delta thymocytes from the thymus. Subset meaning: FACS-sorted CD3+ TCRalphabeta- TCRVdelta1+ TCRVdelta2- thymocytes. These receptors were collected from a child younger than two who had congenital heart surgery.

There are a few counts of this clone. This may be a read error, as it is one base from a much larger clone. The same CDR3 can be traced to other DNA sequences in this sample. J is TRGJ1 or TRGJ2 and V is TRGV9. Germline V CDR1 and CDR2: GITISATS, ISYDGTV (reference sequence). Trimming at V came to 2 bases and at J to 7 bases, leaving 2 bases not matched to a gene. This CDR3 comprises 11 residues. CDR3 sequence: CALWEEYKKLF. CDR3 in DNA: TGTGCCTTGTGGGAGGAATATAAGAAACTCTTT.

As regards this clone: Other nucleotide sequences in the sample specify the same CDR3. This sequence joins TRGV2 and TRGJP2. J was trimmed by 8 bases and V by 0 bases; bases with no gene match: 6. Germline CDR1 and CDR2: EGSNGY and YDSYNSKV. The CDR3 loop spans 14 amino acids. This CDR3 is CATWDGQRDWIKTF. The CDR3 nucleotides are TGTGCCACCTGGGACGGGCAGAGGGATTGGATCAAGACGTTT.

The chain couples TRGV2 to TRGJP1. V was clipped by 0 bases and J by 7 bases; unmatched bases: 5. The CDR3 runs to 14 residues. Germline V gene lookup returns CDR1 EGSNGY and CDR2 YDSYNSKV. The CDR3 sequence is CATWDGAGGWFKIF. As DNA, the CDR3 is TGTGCCACCTGGGACGGGGCGGGTGGTTGGTTCAAGATATTT.

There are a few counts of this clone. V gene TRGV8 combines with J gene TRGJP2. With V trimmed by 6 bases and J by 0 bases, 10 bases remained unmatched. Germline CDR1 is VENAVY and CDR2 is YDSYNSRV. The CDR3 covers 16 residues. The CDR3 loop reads CATWLRRYSSDWIKTF. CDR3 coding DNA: TGTGCCACCTGGCTACGAAGATATAGTAGTGATTGGATCAAGACGTTT.

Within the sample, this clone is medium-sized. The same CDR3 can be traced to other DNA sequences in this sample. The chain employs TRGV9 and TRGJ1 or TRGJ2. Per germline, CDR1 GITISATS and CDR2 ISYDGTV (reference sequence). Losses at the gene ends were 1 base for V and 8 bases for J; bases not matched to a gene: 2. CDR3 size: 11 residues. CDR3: CALWEVDKKLF. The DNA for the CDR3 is TGTGCCTTGTGGGAGGTTGATAAGAAACTCTTT.

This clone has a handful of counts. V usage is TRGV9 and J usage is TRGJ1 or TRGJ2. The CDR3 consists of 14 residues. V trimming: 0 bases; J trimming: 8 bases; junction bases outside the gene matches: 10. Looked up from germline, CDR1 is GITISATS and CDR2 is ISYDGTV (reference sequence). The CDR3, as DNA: TGTGCCTTGTGGGAGGTGGATGTCGGGGATAAGAAACTCTTT. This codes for CALWEVDVGDKKLF.

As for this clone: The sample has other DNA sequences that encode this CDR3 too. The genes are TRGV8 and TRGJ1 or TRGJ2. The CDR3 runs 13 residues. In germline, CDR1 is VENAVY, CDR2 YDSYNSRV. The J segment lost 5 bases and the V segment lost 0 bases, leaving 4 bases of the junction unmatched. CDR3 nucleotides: TGTGCCACCTGGGATAGGCGGAATTATAAGAAACTCTTT. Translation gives CATWDRRNYKKLF.

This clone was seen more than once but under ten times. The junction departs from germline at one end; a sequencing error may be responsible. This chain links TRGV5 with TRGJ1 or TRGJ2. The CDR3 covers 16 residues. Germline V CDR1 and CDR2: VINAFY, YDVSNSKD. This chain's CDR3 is CATWDRTRPSYYKKLF. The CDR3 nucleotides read TGTGCCACCTGGGACAGGACCCGACCCTCCTATTATAAGAAACTCTTC.

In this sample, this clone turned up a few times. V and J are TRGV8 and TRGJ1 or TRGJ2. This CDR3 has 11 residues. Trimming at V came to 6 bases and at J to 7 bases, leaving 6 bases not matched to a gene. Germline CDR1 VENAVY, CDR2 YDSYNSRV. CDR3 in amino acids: CATWTLYKKLF. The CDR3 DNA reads TGTGCCACCTGGACCCTCTATAAGAAACTCTTT.

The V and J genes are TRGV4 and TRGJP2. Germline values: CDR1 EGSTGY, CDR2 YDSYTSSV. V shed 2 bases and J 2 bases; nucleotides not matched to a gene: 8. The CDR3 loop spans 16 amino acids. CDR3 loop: CATWDVRKSSDWIKTF. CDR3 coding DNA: TGTGCCACCTGGGATGTGAGGAAGAGTAGTGATTGGATCAAGACGTTT.

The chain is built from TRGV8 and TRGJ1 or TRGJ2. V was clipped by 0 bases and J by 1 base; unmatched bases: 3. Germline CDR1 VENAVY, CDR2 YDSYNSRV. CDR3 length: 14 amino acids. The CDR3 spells CATWDRANYYKKLF. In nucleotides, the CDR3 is TGTGCCACCTGGGATAGGGCAAATTATTATAAGAAACTCTTT.

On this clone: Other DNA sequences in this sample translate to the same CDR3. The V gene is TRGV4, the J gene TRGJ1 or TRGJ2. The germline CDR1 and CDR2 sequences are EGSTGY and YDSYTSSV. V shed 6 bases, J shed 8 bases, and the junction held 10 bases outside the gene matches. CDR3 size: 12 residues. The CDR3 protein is CATWTALNKKLF. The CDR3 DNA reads TGTGCCACCTGGACGGCCCTGAATAAGAAACTCTTT.

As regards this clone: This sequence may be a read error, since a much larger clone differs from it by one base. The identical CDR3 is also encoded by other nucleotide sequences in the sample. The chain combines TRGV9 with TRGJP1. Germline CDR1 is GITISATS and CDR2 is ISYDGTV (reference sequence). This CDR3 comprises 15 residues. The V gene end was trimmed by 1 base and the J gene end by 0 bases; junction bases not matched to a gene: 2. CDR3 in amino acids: CALWEVHTTGWFKIF. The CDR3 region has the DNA TGTGCCTTGTGGGAGGTTCATACCACTGGTTGGTTCAAGATATTT.

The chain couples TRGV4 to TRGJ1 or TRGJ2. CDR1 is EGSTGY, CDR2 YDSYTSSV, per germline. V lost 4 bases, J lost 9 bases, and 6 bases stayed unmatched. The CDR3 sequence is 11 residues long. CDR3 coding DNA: TGTGCCACCTGGGACAATTTTAAGAAACTCTTT. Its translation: CATWDNFKKLF.

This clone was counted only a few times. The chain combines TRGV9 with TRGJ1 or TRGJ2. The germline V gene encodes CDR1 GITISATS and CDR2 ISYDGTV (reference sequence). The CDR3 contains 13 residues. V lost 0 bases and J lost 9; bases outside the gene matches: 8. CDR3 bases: TGTGCCTTGTGGGAGGTGTATCGGGGTAAGAAACTCTTT. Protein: CALWEVYRGKKLF.

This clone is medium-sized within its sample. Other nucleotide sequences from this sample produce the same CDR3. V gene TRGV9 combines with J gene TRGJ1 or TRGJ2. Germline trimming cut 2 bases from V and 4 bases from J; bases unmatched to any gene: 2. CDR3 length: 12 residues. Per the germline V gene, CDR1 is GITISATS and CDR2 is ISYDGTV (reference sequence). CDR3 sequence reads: CALWEGYYKKLF. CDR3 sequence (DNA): TGTGCCTTGTGGGAGGGCTATTATAAGAAACTCTTT.

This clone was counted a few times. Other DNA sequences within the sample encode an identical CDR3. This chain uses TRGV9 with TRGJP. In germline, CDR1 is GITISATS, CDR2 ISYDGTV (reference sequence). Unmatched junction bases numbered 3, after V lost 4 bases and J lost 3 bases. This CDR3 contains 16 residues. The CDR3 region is CALWDPQELGKKIKVF. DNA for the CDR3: TGTGCCTTGTGGGATCCGCAAGAGTTGGGCAAAAAAATCAAGGTATTT.

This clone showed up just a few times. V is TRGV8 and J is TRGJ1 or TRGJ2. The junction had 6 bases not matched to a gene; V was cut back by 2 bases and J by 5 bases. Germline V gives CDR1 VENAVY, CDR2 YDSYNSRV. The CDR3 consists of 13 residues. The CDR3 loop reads CATWDMEDYKKLF. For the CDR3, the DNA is TGTGCCACCTGGGATATGGAGGATTATAAGAAACTCTTT.

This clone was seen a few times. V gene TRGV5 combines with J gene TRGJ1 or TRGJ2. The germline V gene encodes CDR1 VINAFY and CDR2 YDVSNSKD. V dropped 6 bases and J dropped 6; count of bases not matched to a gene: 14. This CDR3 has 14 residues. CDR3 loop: CATWSGSACYKKLF. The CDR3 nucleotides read TGTGCCACCTGGTCCGGCTCGGCTTGTTATAAGAAACTCTTT.

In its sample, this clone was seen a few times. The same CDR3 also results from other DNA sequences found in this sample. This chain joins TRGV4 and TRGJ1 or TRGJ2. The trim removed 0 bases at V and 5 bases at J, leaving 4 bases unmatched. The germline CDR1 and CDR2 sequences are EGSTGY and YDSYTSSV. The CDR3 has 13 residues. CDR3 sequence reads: CATWDGQDYKKLF. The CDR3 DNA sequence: TGTGCCACCTGGGATGGGCAAGATTATAAGAAACTCTTT.

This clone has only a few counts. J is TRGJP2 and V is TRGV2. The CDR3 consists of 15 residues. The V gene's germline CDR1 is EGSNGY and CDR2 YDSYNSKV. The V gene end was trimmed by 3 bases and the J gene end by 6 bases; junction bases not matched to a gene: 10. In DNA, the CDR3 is TGTGCCACCTGGGACAGGCCGGTTGGTGATTGGATCAAGACGTTT. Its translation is CATWDRPVGDWIKTF.

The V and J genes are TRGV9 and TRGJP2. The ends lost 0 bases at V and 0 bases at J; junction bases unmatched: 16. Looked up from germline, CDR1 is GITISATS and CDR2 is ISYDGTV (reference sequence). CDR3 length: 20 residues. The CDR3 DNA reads TGTGCCTTGTGGGAGGTGCGGGGATCCGGCGACCATAGTAGTGATTGGATCAAGACGTTT. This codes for CALWEVRGSGDHSSDWIKTF.

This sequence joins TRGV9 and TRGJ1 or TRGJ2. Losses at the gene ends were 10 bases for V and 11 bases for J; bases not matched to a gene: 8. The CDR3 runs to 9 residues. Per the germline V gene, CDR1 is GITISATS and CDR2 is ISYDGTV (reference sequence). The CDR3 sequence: CAFGGEKLF. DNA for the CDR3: TGTGCCTTTGGGGGGGAGAAACTCTTT.